What follows are 27 T cell receptor beta chains derived from one specimen sequenced in a study of blood T cell repertoires in COVID-19. Assay: immunoSEQ multiplex PCR; the TCRdb copy retains only in-frame clones and omits some. The table shows 300,000 to 350,000 clones, with approximately 90% occurring only once. The material sequenced was PBMCs or T cells enriched from blood (not recorded which). The receptors were sampled from a young woman who had been exposed to COVID-19.

CDR3 nucleotides: TGTGCCAGCAGCTCCCAGGGGACTAGTATTGAGCAGTTCTTC. As protein: CASSSQGTSIEQFF. This chain uses TRBV7-8 with TRBJ2-1, with TRBD2 matching 8 bases. There are 14 residues in the CDR3. The germline V gene encodes CDR1 SGHVS and CDR2 FQNEAQ. V dropped 4 bases and J dropped 9; count of bases not matched to a gene: 8.

This rearrangement joins TRBV6-1 to TRBJ1-3; no clear D. Germline CDR1 MNHNS, CDR2 SASEGT. The ends were cut back, 3 bases at V and 3 bases at J, with 12 bases in the middle. There are 15 residues in the CDR3. CDR3 sequence: CASSEFRGSGNTIYF. The CDR3 DNA sequence: TGTGCCAGCAGTGAGTTTAGAGGGAGTGGAAACACCATATATTTT.

The rearrangement joins TRBV30 to TRBJ2-5; TRBD2 agrees at 9 bases. Per the germline V gene, CDR1 is GTSNPN and CDR2 is SVGIG (reference sequence). The CDR3 covers 14 residues. V dropped 2 bases and J dropped 6; count of bases not matched to a gene: 7. CDR3 sequence reads: CAWSLGLATKTQYF. The CDR3 nucleotides read TGTGCCTGGAGTTTAGGACTAGCGACGAAGACCCAGTACTTC.

This rearrangement joins TRBV6-5 to TRBJ1-5; no reliable D call. The length of the CDR3 is 15 residues. The germline CDR1 and CDR2 sequences are MNHEY and SVGAGI. V lost 7 bases to trimming and J lost 4 bases, with 17 bases between them. The CDR3 loop is CASNRGLPRNQPQHF. DNA for the CDR3: TGTGCCAGCAACAGAGGACTCCCGCGGAATCAGCCCCAGCATTTT.

The chain carries TRBV20-1 and TRBJ2-5, with 9 bases aligning to TRBD2. With 6 bases clipped from V and 7 bases from J, the junction kept 3 bases outside the gene matches. Per the germline V gene, CDR1 is DFQATT and CDR2 is SNEGSKA (reference sequence). The CDR3 is 11 residues long. The CDR3 is CSALAGRTQYF. CDR3 nucleotides: TGCAGTGCGCTAGCGGGGAGGACCCAGTACTTC.

This clone was seen once. V usage is TRBV6-5 and J usage is TRBJ1-5; possibly TRBD1 for D (6 bases). The CDR3 consists of 15 residues. Deletions cut 6 bases from V and 3 bases from J, with 15 bases between. In germline, CDR1 is MNHEY, CDR2 SVGAGI. CDR3 nucleotides: TGTGCCAGCAGCACGGGACAACACAACAATCAGCCCCAGCATTTT. Translation gives CASSTGQHNNQPQHF.

This chain connects TRBV3-1 (or the pseudogene TRBV3-2) to TRBJ1-1; D is ambiguous. The CDR3 has 14 amino acids. Trimming left V 1 base short and J 7 bases short, with 13 bases between. Per the germline V gene, CDR1 is LGHDT and CDR2 is YNNKEL (reference sequence). The CDR3 sequence: CASSQVGWEGEAFF. DNA for the CDR3: TGTGCCAGCAGCCAAGTGGGCTGGGAGGGTGAAGCTTTCTTT.

The chain joins TRBV19 to TRBJ1-6; D gene uncertain. From germline, CDR1 is LNHDA and CDR2 SQIVND (reference sequence). Trimming stripped 6 bases from V and 5 bases from J, with 17 bases between. The CDR3 is 16 residues long. In nucleotides, the CDR3 is TGTGCCAGTAGCGCCCTCGGGATTCAAAATAATTCACCCCTCCACTTT. Translation gives CASSALGIQNNSPLHF.

J is TRBJ2-3 and V is TRBV3-1 (or the pseudogene TRBV3-2), with TRBD2 identical over 9 bases. V was pared by 4 bases and J by 2 bases, with 7 bases of the junction left unmatched. This CDR3 has 16 residues. Germline loops: CDR1 LGHDT, CDR2 YNNKEL (reference sequence). CDR3 DNA: TGTGCCAGCAGCCGCAGACTAGCGGCCTCCACAGATACGCAGTATTTT. The encoded protein is CASSRRLAASTDTQYF.

The J gene is TRBJ1-5, the V gene TRBV6-5; D is undetermined. Germline V gene sequence: CDR1 MNHEY, CDR2 SVGAGI. V was pared by 6 bases and J by 4 bases, with 7 bases between. The CDR3 has 12 amino acids. The CDR3 DNA follows: TGTGCCAGCAGCCCGACTAATCAGCCCCAGCATTTT. Amino acids: CASSPTNQPQHF.

The chain couples TRBV11-2 to TRBJ2-5; TRBD1 matches at 10 bases. The germline V gene encodes CDR1 SGHAT and CDR2 FQNNGV. The CDR3 covers 15 residues. Losses at the gene ends were 1 base for V and 5 bases for J; bases not matched to a gene: 4. The CDR3 region is CASSLADRGRETQYF. The CDR3 DNA reads as TGTGCCAGCAGCTTAGCCGACAGGGGGCGGGAGACCCAGTACTTC. The full variable domain, its missing parts supplied by reference TRBV11-2 and TRBJ2-5, is EAGVAQSPRYKIIEKRQSVAFWCNPISGHATLYWYQQILGQGPKLLIQFQNNGVVDDSQLPKDRFSAERLKGVDSTLKIQPAKLEDSAVYLCASSLADRGRETQYFGPGTRLLVL.

This rearrangement joins TRBV6-2 or TRBV6-3 to TRBJ2-3, with 7 bases lining up with TRBD2. This CDR3 has 16 amino acids. Germline loops: CDR1 MNHEY, CDR2 SVGEGT. Trimming at V came to 0 bases and at J to 1 base, leaving 4 bases not matched to a gene. Here the CDR3 DNA reads TGTGCCAGCAGTTACTCGGGCGCGGGGGGCACAGATACGCAGTATTTT. It codes for CASSYSGAGGTDTQYF.

V and J are TRBV6-5 and TRBJ1-6, with D possibly matching TRBD1 (5 bases). This CDR3 contains 15 residues. V was cut by 0 bases and J by 6 bases, with 9 bases left in between. Per germline, CDR1 MNHEY and CDR2 SVGAGI. CDR3: CASSYSGRANSPLHF. CDR3 in DNA: TGTGCCAGCAGTTACTCGGGCAGGGCTAATTCACCCCTCCACTTT.

V usage is TRBV9 and J usage is TRBJ2-1, with 12 bases that match TRBD2. There are 16 residues in the CDR3. V was clipped by 3 bases and J by 7 bases; unmatched bases: 8. CDR1 and CDR2 (germline): SGDLS, YYNGEE. CDR3 loop: CASSARTSGVLNEQFF. CDR3 DNA sequence: TGTGCCAGCAGCGCAAGGACTAGCGGGGTCCTGAATGAGCAGTTCTTC.

The V call is TRBV5-1, the J call TRBJ2-1, with TRBD2 identical over 9 bases. Germline CDR1 SGHRS, CDR2 YFSETQ. The V gene end was trimmed by 2 bases and the J gene end by 9 bases; junction bases not matched to a gene: 12. This CDR3 has 16 residues. CDR3 coding DNA: TGCGCCAGCAGCTTTACCTCCAGCGGGGGGTCGGGTGAGCAGTTCTTC. The encoded protein is CASSFTSSGGSGEQFF.

The chain carries TRBV6-2 or TRBV6-3 and TRBJ1-1; TRBD1 matches 7 bases. Per germline, CDR1 MNHEY and CDR2 SVGEGT. This CDR3 spans 16 amino acids. V dropped 5 bases and J dropped 3; count of bases not matched to a gene: 12. This chain's CDR3 is CASSTNPTGADTEAFF. CDR3 DNA sequence: TGTGCCAGCAGTACAAACCCCACAGGGGCGGACACTGAAGCTTTCTTT.

The chain employs TRBV5-1 and TRBJ1-1, with TRBD1 as a possible D gene (5 bases). V lost 0 bases to trimming and J lost 6 bases, with 12 bases between them. The germline CDR1 and CDR2 sequences are SGHRS and YFSETQ. The CDR3 runs 14 residues. CDR3 amino acids: CASSLGEKGAEAFF. The CDR3 coding sequence is TGCGCCAGCAGCTTGGGGGAAAAAGGGGCTGAAGCTTTCTTT.

This sequence joins TRBV30 and TRBJ2-1, with D possibly TRBD2 on 7 matching bases. Germline CDR1 is GTSNPN and CDR2 is SVGIG (reference sequence). The CDR3 runs to 14 residues. V lost 5 bases, J lost 4 bases, and 15 bases lay in between. Here the CDR3 reads CAWDRGGEYNEQFF. The CDR3 nucleotides are TGTGCCTGGGATAGGGGGGGGGAATACAATGAGCAGTTCTTC. The whole variable domain, filled in from reference TRBV30 and TRBJ2-1, reads SQTIHQWPATLVQPVGSPLSLECTVEGTSNPNLYWYRQAAGRGLQLLFYSVGIGQISSEVPQNLSASRPQDRQFILSSKKLLLSDSGFYLCAWDRGGEYNEQFFGPGTRLTVL.

This clone was detected once. The chain links TRBV2 to TRBJ1-5; 7 bases align to TRBD1. There are 15 residues in the CDR3. Losses at the gene ends were 6 bases for V and 3 bases for J; bases not matched to a gene: 8. In germline, CDR1 is SNHLY, CDR2 FYNNEI. CDR3 sequence reads: CASSVTGSDNQPQHF. The CDR3 DNA is TGTGCCAGCAGCGTGACAGGGTCGGACAATCAGCCCCAGCATTTT.

The chain recombines TRBV5-1 with TRBJ1-2; 7 bases line up with TRBD1. The CDR3 loop spans 15 amino acids. Germline V CDR1 and CDR2: SGHRS, YFSETQ. Trimming removed 0 bases from V and 4 bases from J; junction bases left unmatched: 6. CDR3 region: CASSLGDSPFYGYTF. The DNA of the CDR3 is TGCGCCAGCAGCTTGGGGGACAGTCCCTTCTATGGCTACACCTTC.

The chain couples TRBV2 to TRBJ1-1; D ambiguous. CDR1 and CDR2 (germline): SNHLY, FYNNEI. The CDR3 consists of 13 residues. Trimming shortened V by 5 bases and J by 0 bases, and 7 bases separated the two germline ends. The CDR3: CASSREMNTEAFF. As DNA, the CDR3 is TGTGCCAGCAGTCGGGAGATGAACACTGAAGCTTTCTTT. The full variable domain, with the rest looked up from reference TRBV2 and TRBJ1-1, is EPEVTQTPSHQVTQMGQEVILRCVPISNHLYFYWYRQILGQKVEFLVSFYNNEISEKSEIFDDQFSVERPDGSNFTLKIRSTKLEDSAMYFCASSREMNTEAFFGQGTRLTVV.

The chain has TRBV4-2 and TRBJ1-2; D gene ambiguous. This CDR3 comprises 14 residues. The germline V gene encodes CDR1 LGHNA and CDR2 YNFKEQ. Between the trimmed V and J ends, which lost 0 bases and 4 bases, there was a span of 9 bases. Here the CDR3 DNA reads TGTGCCAGCAGCCAAGAGGGCAGTCCCTATGGCTACACCTTC. Amino acids: CASSQEGSPYGYTF.

CDR3 in amino acids: CASSRRFYGYTF. For the CDR3, the DNA is TGTGCCAGCAGCCGTAGATTCTATGGCTACACCTTC. The chain employs TRBV6-5 and TRBJ1-2; no clear D gene. The ends were cut back, 6 bases at V and 4 bases at J, with 9 bases in the middle. Per germline, CDR1 MNHEY and CDR2 SVGAGI. The CDR3 covers 12 residues.

The genes are TRBV18 and TRBJ1-5; D is undetermined. The germline CDR1 and CDR2 sequences are KGHSH and LQKENI. Trimming shortened V by 4 bases and J by 9 bases, and 19 bases separated the two germline ends. The CDR3 loop spans 15 amino acids. The CDR3 reads CASSRLMTSDSPQHF. The DNA for the CDR3 is TGTGCCAGCTCACGTTTAATGACTTCAGATTCGCCCCAGCATTTT.

The CDR3 DNA reads as TGTGCCAGCAGCGTAGATAGCCCCTTACGTGGCTACACCTTC. Its translation: CASSVDSPLRGYTF. The genes are TRBV9 and TRBJ1-2; D is ambiguous. The CDR3 loop spans 14 amino acids. Trimming shortened V by 0 bases and J by 7 bases, and 13 bases separated the two germline ends. Germline V gene lookup returns CDR1 SGDLS and CDR2 YYNGEE.

The genes are TRBV4-2 and TRBJ2-5, with TRBD2 matching over 11 bases. V gave up 0 bases and J gave up 5 bases; unmatched junction bases: 5. Germline lookup yields CDR1 LGHNA and CDR2 YNFKEQ. CDR3 length: 16 amino acids. CDR3 sequence reads: CASSQERRTSGETQYF. Written as DNA, the CDR3 is TGTGCCAGCAGCCAAGAACGTCGGACTAGCGGGGAGACCCAGTACTTC.

The J gene is TRBJ2-1, the V gene TRBV19; TRBD2 agrees at 8 bases. V shed 2 bases and J 10 bases; nucleotides not matched to a gene: 22. CDR1 is LNHDA and CDR2 is SQIVND in the germline V gene (reference sequence). This CDR3 has 19 amino acids. CDR3 in DNA: TGTGCCAGTAGTATAATCTATCTTCCTTTCAGCGGGGGAATAGGAGAGCAGTTCTTC. This sequence encodes CASSIIYLPFSGGIGEQFF.